The 18 T cell receptor beta chains given below trace back to one sample, sequenced in a study of T cell responses to AZD1222 COVID-19 vaccine. Generated by immunoSEQ multiplex PCR, the TCRdb table keeps only in-frame clones and is missing some. The data contain fewer than 90,000 clones, roughly 88% of them singletons. Sequenced here: peripheral blood, sampled on day 0 of AZD1222 vaccination. These receptors came from an adult in good health.

This chain links TRBV4-1 with TRBJ2-6, with D perhaps assigned TRBD1 or TRBD2 (5 bases each). Germline V gene sequence: CDR1 MGHRA, CDR2 YSYEKL. The V and J ends lost 6 bases and 2 bases respectively, with 14 bases between them. CDR3 size: 16 residues. CDR3 sequence (DNA): TGCGCCAGCAGTTGGGACCCTAGCCCTGGGGCCAACGTCCTGACTTTC. Translated: CASSWDPSPGANVLTF.

The V gene is TRBV28, the J gene TRBJ2-5, with D possibly being TRBD1 (6 bases). The length of the CDR3 is 12 residues. Germline CDR1 reads MDHEN; CDR2 reads SYDVKM. The V end was cut by 10 bases, the J end by 1 base, with 10 bases between. CDR3 sequence: CATQDSQETQYF. The DNA for the CDR3 is TGTGCCACTCAGGACAGCCAAGAGACCCAGTACTTC.

This sequence joins TRBV19 and TRBJ1-5; no firm D call. V dropped 9 bases and J dropped 5 bases, with 11 bases sitting between them. This CDR3 is 12 amino acids long. Germline loops: CDR1 LNHDA, CDR2 SQIVND (reference sequence). In DNA form, the CDR3 reads TGTGCCAGCCGTCCACGAGATCAGCCCCAGCATTTT. This translates into CASRPRDQPQHF.

Only a few counts were recorded for this clone. This rearrangement joins TRBV27 to TRBJ1-2; tentative D call: TRBD1 (5 bases). Germline V gives CDR1 MNHEY, CDR2 SMNVEV (reference sequence). V was shortened by 6 bases and J by 7 bases, with 12 bases between the two germline ends. The CDR3 consists of 12 residues. This CDR3 is CASSPAGGGYTF. CDR3 nucleotide sequence: TGTGCCAGCAGCCCAGCGGGGGGTGGCTACACCTTC.

The chain joins TRBV27 to TRBJ1-2; 8 bases fit TRBD1. The germline gives CDR1 MNHEY, CDR2 SMNVEV (reference sequence). CDR3 length: 14 amino acids. The ends lost 5 bases at V and 7 bases at J; junction bases unmatched: 9. The CDR3 DNA sequence: TGTGCCAGCAGTACCCGACAGGGGTGGGCTGGCTACACCTTC. This codes for CASSTRQGWAGYTF.

This chain connects TRBV13 to TRBJ2-7; TRBD2 agrees at 8 bases. The CDR3 extends over 14 amino acids. The germline V gene encodes CDR1 PRHDT and CDR2 FYEKMQ (reference sequence). V lost 5 bases, J lost 6 bases, and 9 bases stayed unmatched. The CDR3 loop is CASSPRRGVREQYV. The DNA for the CDR3 is TGTGCCAGCAGCCCCCGGCGGGGGGTACGCGAGCAGTACGTC.

This chain joins TRBV29-1 and TRBJ1-4; a weak D match, TRBD1 (5 bases). CDR1 and CDR2 from the germline V gene are SQVTM and ANQGSEA. This CDR3 comprises 14 residues. V shed 7 bases and J shed 8 bases, with 20 bases lying between them. CDR3 bases: TGCAGCGCGGGTTCCGGGGGTTTGAGGGAAAAACTGTTTTTT. It translates to CSAGSGGLREKLFF.

The chain uses TRBV27 and TRBJ2-7; 11 bases match TRBD2. Per the germline V gene, CDR1 is MNHEY and CDR2 is SMNVEV (reference sequence). Losses at the gene ends were 2 bases for V and 5 bases for J; bases not matched to a gene: 5. The CDR3 length is 15 residues. CDR3 sequence reads: CASSLPGLAVNEQYF. As DNA, the CDR3 is TGTGCCAGCAGTTTACCGGGACTAGCGGTAAACGAGCAGTACTTC.

This clone was detected only once. The chain employs TRBV5-5 and TRBJ1-4; D ambiguous. The V and J ends lost 4 bases and 4 bases respectively, with 8 bases between them. Germline CDR1 SGHKS, CDR2 YYEKEE (reference sequence). The CDR3 is 13 residues long. The CDR3 coding sequence is TGTGCCAGCAGCGGAAGACTTAATGAAAAACTGTTTTTT. Its protein product is CASSGRLNEKLFF.

This clone is a singleton in its sample. V and J are TRBV5-1 and TRBJ2-1; TRBD2 matches at 12 bases. V lost 0 bases to trimming and J lost 5 bases; unmatched junction nucleotides: 0. The CDR3 has 15 residues. The germline V gene has CDR1 SGHRS and CDR2 YFSETQ. The CDR3 sequence is CASSLGTSGDNEQFF. CDR3 DNA sequence: TGCGCCAGCAGCTTGGGGACTAGCGGGGACAATGAGCAGTTCTTC.

The V call is TRBV6-1, the J call TRBJ2-7; tentatively, D is TRBD1 or TRBD2 (5 bases each). V lost 0 bases and J 9 bases, leaving 21 bases between the germline ends. The length of the CDR3 is 16 residues. CDR1 is MNHNS, CDR2 SASEGT, per germline. The CDR3 DNA reads as TGTGCCAGCAGTGAAGCCCCGGGATTGGGGACCCGCGGGCAGTACGTC. Amino acids: CASSEAPGLGTRGQYV.

This chain links TRBV6-6 with TRBJ1-5; D is ambiguous. The CDR3 runs 13 residues. The V gene's germline CDR1 is MNHNY and CDR2 SVGAGI (reference sequence). V dropped 8 bases and J dropped 5 bases, with 13 bases sitting between them. CDR3 nucleotides: TGTGCCAGCCAGGAACATGACGATCAGCCCCAGCATTTT. It codes for CASQEHDDQPQHF.

The chain joins TRBV5-1 to TRBJ2-2; 11 bases line up with TRBD1. CDR3 length equals 15 residues. The germline V gene has CDR1 SGHRS and CDR2 YFSETQ. Trimming took 3 bases from V and 6 from J; bases not matched to a gene: 4. CDR3 nucleotides: TGCGCCAGCAGCTCAATGGGACAGGGGGCCGGGGAGCTGTTTTTT. This sequence encodes CASSSMGQGAGELFF.

This clone has just one count. J is TRBJ2-7 and V is TRBV6-5; maybe TRBD2 (5 bases). CDR1 MNHEY and CDR2 SVGAGI come from the germline V gene. The CDR3 is made up of 13 amino acids. Between the trimmed V and J ends, which lost 2 bases and 4 bases, there was a span of 9 bases. The CDR3 reads CASSYPGSYEQYF. The CDR3 DNA is TGTGCCAGCAGTTACCCGGGGAGTTACGAGCAGTACTTC.

This sequence joins TRBV6-5 and TRBJ1-6, with 7 positions matching TRBD1. Per the germline V gene, CDR1 is MNHEY and CDR2 is SVGAGI. The CDR3 totals 15 residues. Trimming at V came to 2 bases and at J to 8 bases, leaving 6 bases not matched to a gene. This chain's CDR3 is CASSYTTGEDSPLHF. CDR3 DNA: TGTGCCAGCAGTTACACAACAGGGGAGGATTCACCCCTCCACTTT.

The V call is TRBV25-1, the J call TRBJ2-7, with D perhaps assigned TRBD1 or TRBD2 (5 bases each). Germline CDR1 reads MGHDK; CDR2 reads SYGVNS. CDR3 length: 16 amino acids. Deletions cut 3 bases from V and 2 bases from J, with 17 bases between. CDR3 in amino acids: CASSESWGYRPYEQYF. The CDR3 coding sequence is TGTGCCAGCAGTGAGTCCTGGGGGTACAGACCCTACGAGCAGTACTTC.

This clone came up once. This chain uses TRBV21-1 with TRBJ1-1; the DNA was not compared with TRBD1, the D call given in the table. TRBV21-1 is recorded as a pseudogene. The CDR3 spans 10 residues. CDR3 in DNA: TGTGCCAGCCCAGGGCCAAAAGCTTTCTTT. It translates to CASPGPKAFF.

The chain couples TRBV5-1 to TRBJ2-1, with TRBD1 identical over 7 bases. The CDR3 totals 15 residues. Germline-derived CDR1 and CDR2 are SGHRS and YFSETQ. The ends lost 1 base at V and 4 bases at J; junction bases unmatched: 5. This CDR3 is CASSLTPGQYNEQFF. In nucleotides, the CDR3 is TGCGCCAGCAGCTTGACCCCGGGACAGTACAATGAGCAGTTCTTC.